The rows below give T cell receptor beta chains drawn from one sample of a study of Ad26.COV2.S vaccination and SARS-CoV-2 variants. Libraries were prepared by immunoSEQ multiplex PCR; TCRdb keeps only in-frame clonotypes and omits some of them. The sample has about 500,000 clones; 70% to 90% are singletons. The sample in question was peripheral blood, obtained in a trial of Ad26.COV2.S vaccine versus placebo. These receptors were obtained from a person aged 18-60 years who received the Ad26.COV2.S COVID-19 vaccine or a placebo. Both conserved end residues are part of each CDR3. A D gene is named only where the DNA matches it firmly. Part of the rows lack a size; the others show once, few, many or a class for expanded clones.

-	-	TRBV9	TRBJ2-2	CASSGGGGGPLRLNTGELFF	TGTGCCAGCAGCGGAGGGGGCGGGGGGCCCCTCCGGCTAAACACCGGGGAGCTGTTTTTT
-	-	TRBV28	TRBJ1-4	CASSGNEKLFF	TGTGCCAGCAGTGGTAATGAAAAACTGTTTTTT
once	-	TRBV7-9	TRBJ1-2	CASSFPAHGYTF	TGTGCCAGCAGCTTCCCGGCCCATGGCTACACCTTC
-	-	TRBV5-1	TRBJ1-2	CASSLVPGNYGYTF	TGCGCCAGCAGCTTGGTACCAGGGAACTATGGCTACACCTTC
-	-	TRBV27	TRBJ1-6	CASSPSSYNSPLHF	TGTGCCAGCAGTCCGAGCTCCTATAATTCACCCCTCCACTTT
-	-	TRBV7-8	TRBJ1-5	CASSLGSYQPQHF	TGTGCCAGCAGCTTAGGGTCCTATCAGCCCCAGCATTTT
-	TRBD2	TRBV4-2	TRBJ2-7	CASSQDVPVSGTVYEQYF	TGTGCCAGCAGCCAAGATGTTCCGGTCAGCGGGACGGTGTACGAGCAGTACTTC
-	TRBD1	TRBV9	TRBJ2-7	CASSARGQGNHEQYF	TGTGCCAGCAGCGCCCGGGGACAGGGGAACCACGAGCAGTACTTC
-	TRBD1	TRBV6-2/TRBV6-3	TRBJ2-7	CASSYSRQGFYEQYF	TGTGCCAGCAGTTACTCACGACAGGGTTTCTACGAGCAGTACTTC
-	-	TRBV28	TRBJ2-7	CASAANRVGRREQYF	TGTGCCAGCGCTGCGAACAGGGTGGGGAGGAGGGAGCAGTACTTC
-	TRBD1	TRBV30	TRBJ1-2	CAWSPWSRQGKDYGYTF	TGTGCCTGGAGCCCCTGGAGCCGACAGGGGAAAGACTATGGCTACACCTTC
-	-	TRBV28	TRBJ2-7	CASSWEGTFYEQYF	TGTGCCAGCAGTTGGGAAGGAACCTTCTACGAGCAGTACTTC
-	-	TRBV30	TRBJ1-1	CAWNGQFVALNTEAFF	TGTGCCTGGAACGGACAGTTCGTGGCTTTGAACACTGAAGCTTTCTTT
-	TRBD1	TRBV5-4	TRBJ2-7	CASSKTTGAYEQYF	TGTGCCAGCAGCAAGACAACAGGGGCCTACGAGCAGTACTTC
once	TRBD1	TRBV27	TRBJ1-4	CASSPGGGTGGYESEKLFF	TGTGCCAGCAGCCCGGGAGGCGGGACAGGGGGCTACGAGAGTGAAAAACTGTTTTTT
-	-	TRBV4-1	TRBJ1-2	CASSQVWQGTDNYGYTF	TGCGCCAGCAGCCAAGTCTGGCAGGGAACAGACAACTATGGCTACACCTTC
-	TRBD1	TRBV10-3	TRBJ1-5	CAISDGGQGRMDRQPQHF	TGTGCCATCAGTGACGGGGGACAGGGAAGGATGGATAGGCAGCCCCAGCATTTT
once	-	TRBV5-4	TRBJ1-1	CASLSASETNMNTEAFF	TGTGCCAGCCTTTCCGCGTCGGAAACGAATATGAACACTGAAGCTTTCTTT
-	TRBD1	TRBV9	TRBJ1-2	CASSAGQGLTNYGYTF	TGTGCCAGCAGCGCCGGACAGGGTCTGACTAACTATGGCTACACCTTC
-	TRBD2	TRBV27	TRBJ2-7	CASISGGPPYEQYF	TGTGCCAGCATTAGCGGGGGGCCCCCCTACGAGCAGTACTTC
-	-	TRBV2	TRBJ1-2	CASRDSDYGYTF	TGTGCCAGCAGGGACAGCGACTATGGCTACACCTTC
-	-	TRBV3-1/TRBV3-2	TRBJ1-6	CASSQGWGTPNSPLHF	TGTGCCAGCAGCCAAGGGTGGGGGACACCTAATTCACCCCTCCACTTT
-	TRBD1	TRBV19	TRBJ2-7	CASSRAPGQGTYEQYF	TGTGCCAGTTCTCGCGCGCCGGGACAGGGGACCTACGAGCAGTACTTC
-	-	TRBV28	TRBJ2-3	CASRWDSTNTDTQYF	TGTGCCAGCAGGTGGGACTCAACCAACACAGATACGCAGTATTTT
-	-	TRBV7-2	TRBJ1-5	CASSIWGGNQPQHF	TGTGCCAGCAGCATCTGGGGTGGCAATCAGCCCCAGCATTTT
-	-	TRBV3-1/TRBV3-2	TRBJ1-6	CASSPVLNSPLHF	TGTGCCAGCAGCCCCGTCCTTAATTCACCCCTCCACTTT
-	TRBD2	TRBV7-3	TRBJ2-3	CASSFGLAGPPDTQYF	TGTGCCAGCAGCTTCGGACTAGCGGGGCCCCCAGATACGCAGTATTTT
few	TRBD1	TRBV18	TRBJ1-2	CASSPRQGLDYGYTF	TGTGCCAGCTCACCCCGACAGGGTTTGGACTATGGCTACACCTTC
-	TRBD2	TRBV7-9	TRBJ2-2	CASSEAGLARIGTGELFF	TGTGCCAGCAGCGAAGCGGGACTAGCGCGGATAGGGACCGGGGAGCTGTTTTTT
-	-	TRBV7-8	TRBJ2-3	CASSLASSTDTQYF	TGTGCCAGCAGCTTAGCCTCGTCCACAGATACGCAGTATTTT
-	-	TRBV18	TRBJ2-7	CASSPQTLSYEQYF	TGTGCCAGCTCACCACAGACACTCTCCTACGAGCAGTACTTC